Presented here are 22 T cell receptor beta chains from one specimen sequenced in a study of CD8 T cells in ankylosing spondylitis (dated by TCRdb to 2017 to 2019). Libraries were made using 5' RACE. The instrument given in TCRdb is Illumina HiSeq 2500. The public reads were quality trimmed at Q25 with fastp and then assembled into clones with MiXCR by TCRdb, keeping productive beta chains. Identical CDR3 proteins give one entry, which carries the most common genes and DNA. Here the sample has about 200,000 distinct CDR3 sequences; over 10% occur a single time. Jointly, the top ten make up 16% of the sample. The material sequenced was blood, either unsorted or a sorted T cell fraction (not recorded which). Receptors were obtained from a male donor with ankylosing spondylitis or in good health (not recorded which).

The gene calls are TRBV15 and TRBJ2-5; D gene unclear. V was shortened by 3 bases and J by 6 bases, with 8 bases between the two germline ends. The CDR3 contains 12 residues. Germline V gene sequence: CDR1 LNHNV, CDR2 YYDKDF (reference sequence). The CDR3 loop reads CATSSHAKTQYF. CDR3 bases: TGTGCCACCAGCAGCCATGCGAAGACCCAGTACTTC.

This clonotype was seen many times. The rearrangement links TRBV2 to TRBJ1-1; D gene ambiguous. Germline-derived CDR1 and CDR2 are SNHLY and FYNNEI. The length of the CDR3 is 12 residues. Between the trimmed V and J ends, which lost 6 bases and 7 bases, there was a span of 12 bases. The CDR3 bases are TGTGCCAGCAGGGGATGGGCGGATGAAGCTTTCTTT. Translating gives CASRGWADEAFF.

This clonotype was recorded a few times. The chain couples TRBV12-3 or TRBV12-4 to TRBJ1-2; tentative D call: TRBD1 (5 bases). The V gene lost 4 bases and the J gene lost 9 bases, with 12 bases spanning the gap. The CDR3 loop spans 12 amino acids. CDR3 region: CASSSGTTSYTF. DNA for the CDR3: TGTGCCAGCAGTTCTGGGACGACGAGCTACACCTTC.

The chain uses TRBV27 and TRBJ1-6; D is unresolved. CDR1 and CDR2 (germline): MNHEY, SMNVEV (reference sequence). Trimming left V 6 bases short and J 9 bases short, with 18 bases between. This CDR3 has 15 amino acids. The CDR3 protein is CASSPIGEAGSPLHF. CDR3 DNA sequence: TGTGCCAGCAGCCCGATTGGGGAGGCGGGTTCACCCCTCCACTTT.

CDR3 nucleotides: TGTGCCAGCAGTGTAATCGAAGGAGGCTACACCTTC. Amino acids: CASSVIEGGYTF. The genes are TRBV25-1 and TRBJ1-2, with unresolved D. Germline CDR1 reads MGHDK; CDR2 reads SYGVNS. Trimming removed 4 bases at V and 8 bases at J, with 11 bases between. There are 12 residues in the CDR3.

V is TRBV7-6 and J is TRBJ2-1; 7 positions match TRBD2. The germline CDR1 and CDR2 sequences are SGHVS and FNYEAQ. This CDR3 is built from 15 residues. J was trimmed by 4 bases and V by 1 base; bases with no gene match: 4. CDR3 bases: TGTGCCAGCAGCTTAGAGGTCGGGAGGTACAATGAGCAGTTCTTC. Translation: CASSLEVGRYNEQFF.

This clonotype was seen only a few times. The chain's CDR3 is CASSQEERLAGEQYF. Written as DNA, the CDR3 is TGCGCCAGCAGCCAAGAGGAGAGACTAGCGGGCGAGCAGTACTTC. This chain links TRBV4-1 with TRBJ2-7; 10 nucleotides match TRBD2. The CDR3 contains 15 residues. After removal of 0 bases from V and 6 bases from J, the junction contained 5 bases not matched to a gene. From germline, CDR1 is MGHRA and CDR2 YSYEKL.

The sample holds many counts of this clonotype. The chain has TRBV29-1 and TRBJ2-2; a weak D match, TRBD2 (5 bases). Germline-derived CDR1 and CDR2 are SQVTM and ANQGSEA. The CDR3 contains 13 residues. V was trimmed by 5 bases and J by 2 bases, leaving 9 bases between them. The CDR3 region has the DNA TGCAGCGTTCGGACTCTAAACACCGGGGAGCTGTTTTTT. Protein sequence: CSVRTLNTGELFF.

The chain combines TRBV12-3 or TRBV12-4 with TRBJ2-4; a possible D gene is TRBD2 (5 bases). V was cut by 1 base and J by 14 bases, with 12 bases left in between. This CDR3 region has 12 residues. CDR3 loop: CASSLGASFEYF. The CDR3 region has the DNA TGTGCCAGCAGTTTAGGGGCTAGCTTCGAGTACTTC.

A few counts support this clonotype. V and J are TRBV12-3 or TRBV12-4 and TRBJ2-7; TRBD1 or TRBD2 may be the D gene (5 bases each). V gave up 0 bases and J gave up 4 bases, with 13 bases separating them. The CDR3 contains 15 residues. The CDR3, as DNA: TGTGCCAGCAGTTTAGCAAGGGACGGCTCGTACGAGCAGTACTTC. Translating it yields CASSLARDGSYEQYF.

The chain uses TRBV6-5 and TRBJ2-1, with 7 bases fitting TRBD1. This CDR3 is built from 16 residues. The germline CDR1 and CDR2 sequences are MNHEY and SVGAGI. Losses at the gene ends were 3 bases for V and 4 bases for J; bases not matched to a gene: 9. DNA of the CDR3: TGTGCCAGCAGTTATGTACAGGGGTACGGTTACAATGAGCAGTTCTTC. Translated, it gives CASSYVQGYGYNEQFF.

This clonotype was picked up a small number of times. DNA of the CDR3: TGTGCCAGCAGCTTGGGGGGCGGGGACTCCATCATGGGGTTCTTC. Its protein is CASSLGGGDSIMGFF. The J gene is TRBJ2-1, the V gene TRBV5-6, with D possibly TRBD2 on 6 matching bases. This CDR3 contains 15 residues. The germline V and J ends were trimmed by 0 bases and 15 bases, with 22 bases remaining between them. Germline-derived CDR1 and CDR2 are SGHDT and YYEEEE.

This clonotype has ten or more counts. V is TRBV6-5 and J is TRBJ2-1; D not certain. This CDR3 is 13 amino acids long. The germline V gene has CDR1 MNHEY and CDR2 SVGAGI. V was trimmed by 2 bases and J by 9 bases, leaving 11 bases between them. The CDR3 region is CASSYGEDREQFF. In DNA, the CDR3 is TGTGCCAGCAGTTACGGCGAAGACCGTGAGCAGTTCTTC.

The table lists this clonotype with many counts. The gene calls are TRBV5-1 and TRBJ2-1; the match to TRBD2 covers 11 bases. The CDR3 loop spans 15 amino acids. CDR1 is SGHRS, CDR2 YFSETQ, per germline. The V and J ends lost 3 bases and 2 bases, in that order; junction bases with no gene match: 1. DNA for the CDR3: TGCGCCAGCAGCTCGGGACTAGCGGCCTACAATGAGCAGTTCTTC. Protein: CASSSGLAAYNEQFF.

CDR3 nucleotides: TGTGCCAGCAGCTTCGCTGCGGGAATGGACACTGAAGCTTTCTTT. It codes for CASSFAAGMDTEAFF. The chain carries TRBV7-8 and TRBJ1-1; D gene unclear. Germline assignment: CDR1 SGHVS and CDR2 FQNEAQ. V dropped 3 bases and J dropped 3 bases, with 14 bases sitting between them. The CDR3 totals 15 residues.

This clonotype was counted only a few times. The chain has TRBV5-6 and TRBJ2-5, with no clear D. Trimming pared 5 bases from V and 14 bases from J, leaving 19 bases between. Per germline, CDR1 SGHDT and CDR2 YYEEEE. CDR3 length: 12 amino acids. CDR3 sequence: CASSLRTLPVYF. The CDR3 DNA is TGTGCCAGCAGTCTACGGACGTTACCGGTCTACTTC.

This clonotype was detected only a few times. The chain is built from TRBV4-1 and TRBJ2-1; 10 bases agree with TRBD2. The ends lost 5 bases at V and 8 bases at J; junction bases unmatched: 9. This CDR3 spans 15 amino acids. Per germline, CDR1 MGHRA and CDR2 YSYEKL. CDR3 nucleotides: TGCGCCAGCAGCTTCGGGACTAGCGATTCGGATGAGCAGTTCTTC. It yields the protein CASSFGTSDSDEQFF.

The chain couples TRBV6-2 or TRBV6-3 to TRBJ2-2, with 7 bases fitting TRBD1. V shed 2 bases, J shed 6 bases, and the junction held 15 bases outside the gene matches. CDR1 and CDR2 from the germline V gene are MNHEY and SVGEGT. This CDR3 is built from 18 residues. The CDR3 here is CASSYARQGSTFPGELFF. The DNA for the CDR3 is TGTGCCAGCAGTTACGCCCGACAGGGCTCCACTTTCCCCGGGGAGCTGTTTTTT.

This clonotype came up a few times. The rearrangement uses TRBV19 and TRBJ2-3; 7 nucleotides match TRBD2. CDR3 length: 15 residues. Germline V CDR1 and CDR2: LNHDA, SQIVND (reference sequence). V was clipped by 3 bases and J by 4 bases; unmatched bases: 7. The CDR3 DNA follows: TGTGCCAGTAGTATCGTGGCTAGCGGCTCAGATACGCAGTATTTT. It yields the protein CASSIVASGSDTQYF.

This clonotype has only a few counts. The gene calls are TRBV30 and TRBJ2-1; a possible D gene is TRBD2 (5 bases). Per germline, CDR1 GTSNPN and CDR2 SVGIG (reference sequence). V gave up 2 bases and J gave up 9 bases, with 11 bases separating them. The CDR3 runs 12 residues. The CDR3 region has the DNA TGTGCCTGGAGTACTAGTCTCATTGAGCAGTTCTTC. Protein sequence: CAWSTSLIEQFF.

This clonotype occurred a few times. The V call is TRBV12-5, the J call TRBJ2-3, with 10 bases identical to TRBD1. Germline V CDR1 and CDR2: LGHNT, FRNRAP. Germline trimming cut 0 bases from V and 4 bases from J; bases unmatched to any gene: 10. This CDR3 has 18 residues. The CDR3 DNA is TGTGCTAGTGGTTTGGTACTGGGGGACAGGGGACCCCCAGATACGCAGTATTTT. Its protein is CASGLVLGDRGPPDTQYF.

This clonotype was counted only a few times. The chain combines TRBV16 with TRBJ1-5; D is uncertain. V was trimmed by 4 bases and J by 5 bases, leaving 9 bases between them. In germline, CDR1 is KGHSY, CDR2 FQNENV. This CDR3 is built from 13 residues. The CDR3 DNA follows: TGTGCCAGCAGCCCTTCGGGTTATCAGCCCCAGCATTTT. Translating it yields CASSPSGYQPQHF.